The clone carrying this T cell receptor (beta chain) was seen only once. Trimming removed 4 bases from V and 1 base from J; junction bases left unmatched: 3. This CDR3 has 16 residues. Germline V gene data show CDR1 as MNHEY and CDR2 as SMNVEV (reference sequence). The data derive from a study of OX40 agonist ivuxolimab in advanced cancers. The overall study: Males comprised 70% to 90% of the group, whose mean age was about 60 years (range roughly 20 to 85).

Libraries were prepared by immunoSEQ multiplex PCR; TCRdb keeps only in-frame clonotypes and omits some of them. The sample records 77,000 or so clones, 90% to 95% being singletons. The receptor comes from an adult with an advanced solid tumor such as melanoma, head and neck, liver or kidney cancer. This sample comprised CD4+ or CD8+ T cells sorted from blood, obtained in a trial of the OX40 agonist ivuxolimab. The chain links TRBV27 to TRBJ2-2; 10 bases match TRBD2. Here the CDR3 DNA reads TGTGCCAGCAGTTCCTTAGCGGGGGGGAACACCGGGGAGCTGTTTTTT. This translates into CASSSLAGGNTGELFF.